This is a list of T cell receptor beta chains from one sample in a study of T-cell reconstitution after alpha-beta-depleted transplantation in children. Each CDR3 protein gets one entry after TCRdb re-called the PCR reads with MiXCR. The table lists 500,000 to 600,000 distinct CDR3 sequences, around 19% of them singletons. The specimen was PBMCs from the stem cell graft donor, collected from the stem cell graft. Receptors were obtained from a human donor who donated a stem cell graft to a child with acute lymphoblastic leukemia. The CDR3 runs from the conserved cysteine through the conserved F or W.

len: 15; v_gene: TRBV6-1; j_gene: TRBJ2-4; CDR3aa: CASSRTRGGKNIQYF
len: 14; v_gene: TRBV7-6; j_gene: TRBJ2-7; CDR3aa: CASSSQQEYYEQYF
len: 12; v_gene: TRBV20-1; j_gene: TRBJ2-7; CDR3aa: CSASVGRDEQYF
len: 15; v_gene: TRBV9; j_gene: TRBJ2-7; CDR3aa: CASSVGASGAYAQYF
len: 11; v_gene: TRBV2; j_gene: TRBJ2-4; CDR3aa: CASSEARTGYF
len: 16; v_gene: TRBV20-1; j_gene: TRBJ2-1; CDR3aa: CSARGSGRANHNEQFF
len: 16; v_gene: TRBV7-8; j_gene: TRBJ2-3; CDR3aa: CASSGIDSPSTDTQYF
len: 16; v_gene: TRBV18; j_gene: TRBJ2-7; CDR3aa: CASSPSGGTESYEQYF
len: 13; v_gene: TRBV4-1; j_gene: TRBJ1-4; CDR3aa: CASSGAINEKLFF
len: 15; v_gene: TRBV5-5; j_gene: TRBJ1-1; CDR3aa: CASRERGPMNTEAFF
len: 15; v_gene: TRBV12-3/TRBV12-4; j_gene: TRBJ1-3; CDR3aa: CASSPSATVGNTIYF
len: 14; v_gene: TRBV20-1; j_gene: TRBJ2-1; CDR3aa: CSARGGAENNEQFF
len: 12; v_gene: TRBV5-1; j_gene: TRBJ1-1; CDR3aa: CASKSFDTEAFF
len: 17; v_gene: TRBV6-1; j_gene: TRBJ2-3; CDR3aa: CASSDPPGLAATDTQYF
len: 16; v_gene: TRBV5-1; j_gene: TRBJ2-2; CDR3aa: CASSLAGAQITGELFF
len: 14; v_gene: TRBV24-1; j_gene: TRBJ2-5; CDR3aa: CATRGSAGLETQYF
len: 16; v_gene: TRBV27; j_gene: TRBJ2-7; CDR3aa: CASSSLAGGPRDEQYF
len: 14; v_gene: TRBV5-1; j_gene: TRBJ2-1; CDR3aa: CASSLSSPYNEQFF
len: 12; v_gene: TRBV29-1; j_gene: TRBJ1-2; CDR3aa: CSDGTGVGGYTF
len: 15; v_gene: TRBV7-3; j_gene: TRBJ2-1; CDR3aa: CASSSQTSGSNEQFF
len: 14; v_gene: TRBV30; j_gene: TRBJ2-1; CDR3aa: CAWSRSLGVDEQFF
len: 12; v_gene: TRBV5-1; j_gene: TRBJ2-3; CDR3aa: CASSLPGQAQYF
len: 16; v_gene: TRBV7-9; j_gene: TRBJ1-1; CDR3aa: CASTKLDRETNTEAFF
len: 14; v_gene: TRBV2; j_gene: TRBJ2-7; CDR3aa: CASRGTSAAYEQYF
len: 16; v_gene: TRBV7-2; j_gene: TRBJ2-4; CDR3aa: CASSLVGTLAKNIQYF
len: 16; v_gene: TRBV7-9; j_gene: TRBJ2-7; CDR3aa: CASSFRRLGSVHEQYF
len: 14; v_gene: TRBV29-1; j_gene: TRBJ2-1; CDR3aa: CSVEAGVGYNEQFF
len: 15; v_gene: TRBV20-1; j_gene: TRBJ2-1; CDR3aa: CSAYSPSRGRDEQFF
len: 15; v_gene: TRBV7-6; j_gene: TRBJ2-4; CDR3aa: CASSRAGAPNDIQYF
len: 14; v_gene: TRBV10-3; j_gene: TRBJ1-2; CDR3aa: CAISPLGGQSGYTF
len: 14; v_gene: TRBV7-8; j_gene: TRBJ2-5; CDR3aa: CASSLAALAGTQYF
len: 15; v_gene: TRBV7-9; j_gene: TRBJ2-2; CDR3aa: CASKTSGRADGELFF
len: 14; v_gene: TRBV4-1; j_gene: TRBJ2-7; CDR3aa: CASSHPLLNYEQYF
len: 14; v_gene: TRBV5-4; j_gene: TRBJ2-7; CDR3aa: CASSLQGSDYEQYF
len: 14; v_gene: TRBV20-1; j_gene: TRBJ1-6; CDR3aa: CSAPGSSYNSPLHF
len: 15; v_gene: TRBV11-2; j_gene: TRBJ2-3; CDR3aa: CASSQILRGGSTQYF
len: 16; v_gene: TRBV27; j_gene: TRBJ2-3; CDR3aa: CASSSLPTVRTDTQYF
len: 15; v_gene: TRBV3-1; j_gene: TRBJ1-4; CDR3aa: CASSRPRGPGEKLFF
len: 17; v_gene: TRBV7-3; j_gene: TRBJ2-1; CDR3aa: CASSSQEGTFTYNEQFF
len: 17; v_gene: TRBV29-1; j_gene: TRBJ1-1; CDR3aa: CSVGGQGMQARNTEAFF
len: 15; v_gene: TRBV12-3/TRBV12-4; j_gene: TRBJ2-5; CDR3aa: CASSSTTGLQETQYF
len: 13; v_gene: TRBV5-1; j_gene: TRBJ2-7; CDR3aa: CASSFGGSDEQYF
len: 14; v_gene: TRBV29-1; j_gene: TRBJ2-1; CDR3aa: CSVQGGSLWNEQFF
len: 14; v_gene: TRBV5-1; j_gene: TRBJ2-5; CDR3aa: CASSSSRGRETQYF
len: 13; v_gene: TRBV6-1; j_gene: TRBJ2-1; CDR3aa: CASSEIRSHEQFF
len: 13; v_gene: TRBV18; j_gene: TRBJ1-1; CDR3aa: CASSPPSRTEAFF
len: 14; v_gene: TRBV19; j_gene: TRBJ2-7; CDR3aa: CASSETGGTYEQYF
len: 15; v_gene: TRBV7-8; j_gene: TRBJ1-1; CDR3aa: CASSLGRGRVSEAFF
len: 13; v_gene: TRBV20-1; j_gene: TRBJ2-1; CDR3aa: CSARAGVGYEQFF
len: 12; v_gene: TRBV5-6; j_gene: TRBJ1-6; CDR3aa: CASSSSGSPLHF
len: 16; v_gene: TRBV12-3/TRBV12-4; j_gene: TRBJ2-2; CDR3aa: CASTREVGANTGELFF
len: 16; v_gene: TRBV5-1; j_gene: TRBJ1-1; CDR3aa: CASSLDPGIRDTEAFF
len: 14; v_gene: TRBV5-1; j_gene: TRBJ2-7; CDR3aa: CASSLVGGRYEQYF
len: 14; v_gene: TRBV12-3/TRBV12-4; j_gene: TRBJ1-5; CDR3aa: CASSFQGINQPQHF
len: 14; v_gene: TRBV6-1; j_gene: TRBJ1-3; CDR3aa: CASSQDRGLNTIYF